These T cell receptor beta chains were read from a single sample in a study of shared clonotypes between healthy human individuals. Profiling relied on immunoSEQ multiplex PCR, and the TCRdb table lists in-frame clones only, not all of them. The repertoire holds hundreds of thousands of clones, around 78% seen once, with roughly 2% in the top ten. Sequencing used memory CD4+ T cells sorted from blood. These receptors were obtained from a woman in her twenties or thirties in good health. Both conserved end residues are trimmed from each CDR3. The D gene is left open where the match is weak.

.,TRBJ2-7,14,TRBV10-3,AISDLMDSTSYEQY
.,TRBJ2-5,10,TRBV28,ASSFRPGTQY
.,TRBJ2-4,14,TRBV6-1,ASSETGTAKKNIQY
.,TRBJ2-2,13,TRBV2,ASSVEGSNTGELF
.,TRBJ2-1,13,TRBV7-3,ASSRDSRSYNEQF
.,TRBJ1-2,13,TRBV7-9,ASSLERGINYGYT
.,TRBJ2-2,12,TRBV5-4,ASSLYSYTGELF
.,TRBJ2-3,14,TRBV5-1,ASSLAQGANTDTQY
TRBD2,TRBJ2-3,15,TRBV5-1,ASSFGDREGLTDTQY
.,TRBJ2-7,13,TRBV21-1,ASSISGQGRYEQY
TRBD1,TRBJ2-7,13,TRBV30,ASKRGDRVAYEQY
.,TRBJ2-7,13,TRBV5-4,ASSPGTISTYEQY
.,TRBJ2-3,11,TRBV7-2,ASTSRREDTQY
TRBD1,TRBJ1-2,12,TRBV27,ASSSGGSNYGYT
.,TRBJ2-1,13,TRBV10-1,ASSDGLNPLDEQF
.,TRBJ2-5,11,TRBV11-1,ASSLVQKETQY
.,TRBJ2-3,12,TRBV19,ASSPGGFTDTQY
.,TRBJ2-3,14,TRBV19,ASSADGRSSTDTQY
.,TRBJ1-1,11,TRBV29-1,SVARQANTEAF
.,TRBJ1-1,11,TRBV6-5,ASTRGIHTEAF
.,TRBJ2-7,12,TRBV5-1,ASSYARGAYEQY
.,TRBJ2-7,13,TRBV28,ASSKGRFESYEQY
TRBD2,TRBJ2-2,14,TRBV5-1,ASSLRTSPNTGELF
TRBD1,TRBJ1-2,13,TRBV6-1,ASSPAGTVLYGYT
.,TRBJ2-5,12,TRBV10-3,ATGGRGDRETQY
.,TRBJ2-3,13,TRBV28,ASSFPGTGLGTQY
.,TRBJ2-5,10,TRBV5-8,ASSWQRETQY
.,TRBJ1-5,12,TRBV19,ASSMVSANQPQH
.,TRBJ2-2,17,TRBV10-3,AISATESGGPGGGGELF
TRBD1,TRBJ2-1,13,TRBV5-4,ASSLSQGAYNEQF
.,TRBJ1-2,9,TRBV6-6,AAGGNYGYT
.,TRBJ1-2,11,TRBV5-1,ASSLAGGLGYT
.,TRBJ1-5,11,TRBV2,ASSENSNQPQH
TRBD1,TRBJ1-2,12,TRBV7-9,ASSPWTGNYGYT
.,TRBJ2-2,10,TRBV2,ASTRDTGELF
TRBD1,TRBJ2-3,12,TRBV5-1,ASSYGQGGDTQY
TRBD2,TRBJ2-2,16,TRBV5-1,ASSLRVSAGEVPGELF
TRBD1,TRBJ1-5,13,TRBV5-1,ASSPGQVINQPQH
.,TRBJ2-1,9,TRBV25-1,ASSEAGEQF
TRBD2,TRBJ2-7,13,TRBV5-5,ASSLGGRALNEQY
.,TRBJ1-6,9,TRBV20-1,SEESNSPLH
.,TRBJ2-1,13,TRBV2,ASNRLVAAPNEQF
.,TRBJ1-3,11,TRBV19,ATTGPSGNTIY
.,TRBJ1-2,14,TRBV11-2,ASSLSDYGSNYGYT
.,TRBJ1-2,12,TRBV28,ASRRGGSDYGYT
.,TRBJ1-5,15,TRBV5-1,ASSPGTGSYSNQPQH
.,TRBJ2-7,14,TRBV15,ATSRSWTAFSYEQY
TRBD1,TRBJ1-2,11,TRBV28,ASSIGTDYGYT
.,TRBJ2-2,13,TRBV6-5,ASSPLRVNTGELF
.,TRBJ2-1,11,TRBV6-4,ASSDSWGNEQF
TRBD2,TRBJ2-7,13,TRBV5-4,ASSLGTSGTYEQY
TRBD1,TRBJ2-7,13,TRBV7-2,ASSLATGGGYEQY
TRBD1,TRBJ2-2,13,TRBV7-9,ASQRQGAGTGELF
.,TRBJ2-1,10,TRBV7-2,ASSAHRDEQF